Shown below are 8 T cell receptor beta chains from a single sample sequenced in a study of cytomegalovirus exposure and HLA in healthy donors. The repertoire was sequenced with immunoSEQ multiplex PCR; TCRdb's copy has only in-frame clones and lacks some. This table holds about 160,000 clones, 70% to 90% found once. Sequencing was performed on PBMCs. These receptors were obtained from a woman aged 18-30 years in good health and CMV-seronegative.

The chain has TRBV5-1 and TRBJ1-2; D is unresolved. The V gene lost 8 bases and the J gene lost 5 bases, with 16 bases spanning the gap. Per germline, CDR1 SGHRS and CDR2 YFSETQ. The CDR3 has 13 amino acids. The CDR3: CASSNDVRYGYTF. For the CDR3, the DNA is TGCGCCAGTTCGAACGACGTGAGGTATGGCTACACCTTC.

The gene calls are TRBV5-5 and TRBJ2-7; 8 nucleotides match TRBD2. This CDR3 region has 18 residues. After removal of 3 bases from V and 7 bases from J, the junction contained 21 bases not matched to a gene. Germline assignment: CDR1 SGHKS and CDR2 YYEKEE (reference sequence). CDR3 nucleotides: TGTGCCAGCAGCTGGCCGGGGGGCGGGAGGACGCCAGGTGGTGAGCAGTACTTC. It codes for CASSWPGGGRTPGGEQYF.

The genes are TRBV6-6 and TRBJ1-1; D perhaps matches TRBD1 (5 bases). The CDR3 has 14 amino acids. CDR1 and CDR2 from the germline V gene are MNHNY and SVGAGI (reference sequence). The CDR3 DNA follows: TGTGCAGCAGGGAGGAACAGCTTGAACACTGAAGCTTTCTTT. It specifies CAAGRNSLNTEAFF.

V usage is TRBV25-1 and J usage is TRBJ1-3; no clear D gene. Germline V gene lookup returns CDR1 MGHDK and CDR2 SYGVNS. The V and J ends lost 4 bases and 4 bases respectively, with 8 bases between them. The CDR3 extends over 13 amino acids. DNA for the CDR3: TGTGCCAGCAGTGTCGTTTTGGGAAACACCATATATTTT. Residues: CASSVVLGNTIYF.

The CDR3 loop is CASTKTPGGEKLFF. CDR3 coding DNA: TGTGCCAGCACCAAGACACCGGGGGGTGAAAAACTGTTTTTT. This rearrangement joins TRBV2 to TRBJ1-4, with a weak D call TRBD1 (5 bases). Between the trimmed V and J ends, which lost 7 bases and 7 bases, there was a span of 16 bases. The CDR3 length is 14 residues. CDR1 is SNHLY and CDR2 is FYNNEI in the germline V gene.

The chain is built from TRBV27 and TRBJ1-2; weak D call: TRBD1 (6 bases). The CDR3 covers 17 residues. Trimming took off 3 bases at V and 8 bases at J, with 25 bases between the two ends. Germline V gene lookup returns CDR1 MNHEY and CDR2 SMNVEV (reference sequence). The CDR3, as DNA: TGTGCCAGCAGTTTTTTACAGGGAATGACCCGGCAGTTGGGCTACACCTTC. This codes for CASSFLQGMTRQLGYTF.

The CDR3 region has the DNA TGTGCCAGCAGGGGGTTGCGGGAAGCGAATGAGCAGTTCTTC. Its protein is CASRGLREANEQFF. The chain employs TRBV2 and TRBJ2-1, with D maybe TRBD2 (6 bases). The CDR3 contains 14 residues. Trimming took off 6 bases at V and 7 bases at J, with 16 bases between the two ends. Germline V gene lookup returns CDR1 SNHLY and CDR2 FYNNEI. The variable domain in full, with the rest retrieved from reference TRBV2 and TRBJ2-1, is EPEVTQTPSHQVTQMGQEVILRCVPISNHLYFYWYRQILGQKVEFLVSFYNNEISEKSEIFDDQFSVERPDGSNFTLKIRSTKLEDSAMYFCASRGLREANEQFFGPGTRLTVL.

The chain employs TRBV4-2 and TRBJ2-3; TRBD2 agrees at 15 bases. The CDR3 is made up of 16 amino acids. Trimming took 4 bases from V and 4 from J; bases not matched to a gene: 3. The germline V gene has CDR1 LGHNA and CDR2 YNFKEQ. CDR3 sequence (DNA): TGTGCCAGCAGCCTCGGACTAGCGGGAGGGCCAGATACGCAGTATTTT. Its translation: CASSLGLAGGPDTQYF.